The TCR beta chain under discussion was sequenced for a study of T cells in narcolepsy. The germline V gene has CDR1 MGHDK and CDR2 SYGVNS. V was shortened by 2 bases and J by 3 bases, with 8 bases between the two germline ends. This CDR3 has 13 residues. Profiled with immunoSEQ multiplex PCR; TCRdb holds only in-frame clones, not every one. The profile shows 30,000 to 40,000 clones, roughly 77% of them singletons. Sample: memory (CD45RA-) CD4+ T cells from blood. The sequence was obtained from a human donor in good health. The chain joins TRBV25-1 to TRBJ2-7, with D hard to call. The CDR3 reads CASSEDPHYEQYF. Here the CDR3 DNA reads TGTGCCAGCAGTGAAGACCCTCACTACGAGCAGTACTTC.